The T cell receptor (beta chain) under discussion was sequenced for a study of cytomegalovirus exposure and HLA in healthy donors (dated 2017 in TCRdb). Regarding the complete study: In an earlier analysis of approximately 500 of the donors, about 270 Gb of sequence data and some 120 million unique TCR beta sequences from 150 million to 200 million T cells were reported. An earlier analysis of 587 of the donors applied high-throughput TCR beta sequencing to assess whether each TCR beta V gene segment acted as functional or pseudogenic. The genetic ancestry cluster associated with self-reported Caucasian donors included about 81% of the roughly 400 genotyped donors. The study combined high-throughput TCR immunosequencing, statistical association of individual TCRs with disease status, and machine learning to predict cytomegalovirus infection status. An early release that covered about 600 HLA-typed donors contained 250 to 350 gigabases of sequencing data and tens of millions of unique TCR sequences. In a later analysis, previously published TCR beta repertoires from some 640 donors were re-analyzed and high-resolution HLA genotyping was added so that TCR occurrence patterns could be studied. HLA typing included class I and class II loci at four-digit resolution. Typing coverage differed by locus: A, B, C, DRB1 and DQB1 were typed in roughly 620-630 donors, DQA1 in 500 to 550, DPA1 in roughly 590, and DPB1 in just under 480. A few DR-DQ haplotypes were treated as single units for association and clustering because of strong linkage in the cohort. Donor age, sex, ethnicity and CMV serostatus were collected together with the repertoire data. In the later analysis, no new phenotypic data were used to find candidate immune exposures; instead, reliance was placed on TCR beta sequences and their occurrence across donors. A later genetic analysis took genome-wide SNP genotypes for about three fifths of the 666 donors and used that subset as a discovery cohort. A separate validation cohort of about 110 different subjects was used in addition to the approximately 670-subject first cohort. The study profiled the T cell repertoires of about 720 subjects by immunosequencing and related them to cytomegalovirus serostatus. All discovery cohort repertoires had been generated using a single sequencing platform. The aim of the study was to test whether cataloging public T cell receptors could identify signatures of past pathogen exposure. On average, roughly 250,000 unique TCR beta nucleotide sequences were sequenced per donor among roughly 430 genotyped donors of the cohort, with roughly 19% of those sequences being non-productive. Summary of the overall study and its limitations: In a later analysis, several top co-occurrence clusters were reported to appear linked to parvovirus B19, influenza, CMV and Epstein-Barr virus. Compared with equally common non-associated chains, HLA-associated TCR beta chains in a later analysis were more clonally expanded and had lower generation probabilities. In a later analysis, most CMV-associated TCR beta chains were found to appear HLA-restricted, with HLA associations seemingly driven largely by CMV exposure. In an earlier analysis of 500 to 650 of the donors, most TCR beta V segments appeared in productive rearrangements about 87% or about 30% of the time, broadly matching IMGT annotations. Most TCR sequences were seen in very few donors, while some public TCRs were found in many individuals. Specific HLA alleles were associated with 15,000 to 20,000 TCR beta sequences at a false discovery rate of 0.05 in a later analysis. The presence/absence analyses assumed that sequencing depth was roughly uniform across donors, and that assumption may not be true. A cluster of highly shared sequence variants was judged likely to represent a technical artifact of the sequencing pipeline. A later genetic analysis associated a missense DCLRE1C variant with V-gene and J-gene trimming of TCR beta chains, and an independent cohort replicated the association. Linkage disequilibrium might explain the correlated functional status among segregating V segments, but an unknown experimental factor could not be excluded. A further reported finding was that TCR beta sequences accurately predicted the HLA-A and HLA-B alleles for most subjects in the first cohort. Strong co-occurrence of HLA alleles, especially DR and DQ, made assigning TCR associations to individual alleles difficult. Some IMGT-functional V segments, including TRBV6-2 and TRBV6-3, could not be told apart with the 87-base-pair reads, so those segments were excluded. In both the original and validation cohorts, the classifier was reported to diagnose cytomegalovirus status with high specificity and sensitivity. Because some donors lacked HLA typing at each locus, the association tests relied only on the typed subset. A few of the identified cytomegalovirus-associated TCR beta chains were confirmed in vitro to be specific for cytomegalovirus antigens. It was suggested by the authors that the approach could potentially be generalized to other disease states and immunological phenotypes. In the study, about 150 TCR beta chains were listed as associated with cytomegalovirus. In a later analysis, TCR association rates were found to vary across HLA loci, with the most associated TCRs seen for DRB1 alleles and the fewest for HLA-C alleles. Over 15 rarely observed V segments, including chromosome 9 orphons, were excluded from the earlier analysis of approximately 500 of the donors because counts were too low. A later genetic analysis reported fewer N-insertions in productive TCRs among donors in an Asian-associated ancestry cluster than the roughly 700-donor mean. This cohort had only TCR beta chains sequenced, and the lack of alpha or paired-chain data limited which features could be detected. The only immune exposure information available for the cohort was CMV serostatus.

CDR3 length: 16 amino acids, cysteine to phenylalanine. The kept DNA is CDR3 alone, 48 bases in frame from the first base. The germline V gene (reference sequence) gives CDR1 as MNHEY and CDR2 as SMNVEV. V is cut back by 5 bases and J by 4 bases, with 9 bases in the junction unmatched. This clone was detected once. What this receptor recognizes is not known. The sample holds no much larger clone one base away, and base qualities are not on file. In total, approximately 610 healthy bone marrow donors made up the cohort. Cohort members were all nominally healthy when sampled, although unrecorded immune exposures were likely present. The donor was CMV seronegative and belonged to the group of under 400 seronegative cohort members. A peripheral blood sample was collected from each donor, and TCR beta sequencing was performed on peripheral blood mononuclear cells. Genomic DNA was extracted from the blood cell samples with the Qiagen DNeasy Blood Extraction Kit.

Libraries were made using the immunoSEQ multiplex PCR assay. For the multiplex PCR, a mixture combining 60 forward primers for TCR Vbeta segments and 13 reverse primers for TCR Jbeta segments was used. The CDR3 region of rearranged TCR beta genes was amplified from genomic DNA by a multiplex PCR assay. Amplified TCR beta libraries were sequenced as 87-base-pair reads on the Illumina HiSeq System. Per the original workflow: In a later analysis, tens of millions of unique TCR beta chains were counted across the roughly 670 repertoires, and some 10 million of these chains were shared by at least two donors. Raw reads were error-corrected and collapsed into unique sequences with a nearest-neighbor algorithm that merged closely related sequences to remove PCR and sequencing errors. CDR3 sequences were aligned to IMGT reference sequences to assign V, D and J gene segments. For a sequence to be retained, a match of at least six nucleotides to both a V gene segment and a J gene segment was required. Rearrangements were classified as productive when the CDR3 lacked stop codons and remained in frame with V and J, and all other rearrangements were classified as non-productive. CDR3 was defined by IMGT convention, running from the second conserved V-encoded cysteine to the conserved J-encoded phenylalanine. The earlier analysis of more than 450 of the donors excluded sequences that lacked an unambiguous match to a single V gene segment. An earlier analysis of several hundred of the donors classified V segments as functional when productive rearrangements were above 56.7% and as segregating when the standard deviation between donors was above 5%. A statistical classification framework was built to diagnose cytomegalovirus status from the catalog of TCR beta chain sequences. In a later analysis, V and J genes were assigned by comparing TCR nucleotide sequences against IMGT/GENE-DB human TR gene sequences. A later analysis assigned CDR3 sequences and most-parsimonious VDJ recombination scenarios with the TCRdist pipeline. In a later analysis, every TCR beta chain was defined by the combination of its CDR3 amino acid sequence and its V-gene family, and reads without a unique V-gene family were dropped. A later analysis removed roughly 590 highly shared, low-generation-probability nucleotide sequences to deal with suspected cross-contamination and a sequencing artifact. A later analysis calculated a clonal expansion index for each public chain from normalized within-repertoire ranks of inferred template counts. A later analysis computed generation probabilities with a VDJ recombination model fitted to out-of-frame rearrangements, and checked the results against IGoR. A later analysis scored TCR-TCR, TCR-HLA and TCR-CMV co-occurrence with hypergeometric tests, applying a repertoire-size bias correction to TCR pairs. A later analysis estimated false discovery rates by permuting HLA or CMV assignments 20 times. In a later analysis, co-occurring TCRs were grouped using DBSCAN, and TCRdist sequence similarity was added for clustering within HLA-allele-positive subsets. Repertoires with fewer than 30,000 or more than 120,000 public chains, plus five repertoires with anomalous nucleotide sharing, were excluded from co-occurrence clustering. What TCRdb holds here is the immuneACCESS table cut down to in-frame rearrangements. Part of the clones is not present; checked against another copy, under half of the missing clones reflect an unresolved V gene, and the others are unexplained. For V, J and clone size, that table is used; D and trimming come from the DNA. The sample table lists 200,000 or so clones, about 72% of them with a count of one. Clones ranked in the top ten supply 3.5% to 4% of the sample.

The chain was built from TRBV27 and TRBJ2-1; 9 junctional bases match TRBD2. The sequenced sample was PBMCs. The receptor comes from a male donor in good health and CMV-seronegative. The nucleotide sequence reads as follows: TGTGCCAGCAGTCCATTTAAGCTAGCGGGGTACAATGAGCAGTTCTTC. Translated, it reads CASSPFKLAGYNEQFF.